The 11 T cell receptor beta chains below all came from one sample that was sequenced in a study of blood T cell repertoires in COVID-19. Here immunoSEQ multiplex PCR was the method, and the copy in TCRdb shows in-frame clones only, minus some. The data show about 150,000 clones, with 75% to 90% seen just once and 13% held by the top ten. Sequenced input: peripheral blood. Every receptor here comes from a man younger than 35 with COVID-19, enrolled during active disease.

This chain links TRBV28 with TRBJ2-3, with D possibly TRBD2 on 6 matching bases. Germline V gives CDR1 MDHEN, CDR2 SYDVKM. The germline V and J ends were trimmed by 9 bases and 8 bases, with 12 bases remaining between them. This CDR3 is 11 amino acids long. CDR3 nucleotides: TGTGCCAGGGGGGGTTGGGGTACGCAGTATTTT. Translated: CARGGWGTQYF. Combining the CDR3 with reference TRBV28 and TRBJ2-3 gives the whole variable domain DVKVTQSSRYLVKRTGEKVFLECVQDMDHENMFWYRQDPGLGLRLIYFSYDVKMKEKGDIPEGYSVSREKKERFSLILESASTNQTSMYLCARGGWGTQYFGPGTRLTVL.

V usage is TRBV28 and J usage is TRBJ2-5, with 8 bases lining up with TRBD1. CDR1 MDHEN and CDR2 SYDVKM come from the germline V gene. V was clipped by 7 bases and J by 5 bases; unmatched bases: 3. This CDR3 contains 12 residues. In DNA, the CDR3 is TGTGCCAGCAAGGACAGGGCCGAGACCCAGTACTTC. Translated: CASKDRAETQYF.

The chain is built from TRBV4-2 and TRBJ2-3; D unresolved. Germline CDR1 reads LGHNA; CDR2 reads YNFKEQ. The V gene lost 3 bases and the J gene lost 1 base, with 11 bases spanning the gap. The CDR3 consists of 15 residues. CDR3 coding DNA: TGTGCCAGCAGCCACGCCCAGAAACGCACAGATACGCAGTATTTT. Its translation: CASSHAQKRTDTQYF.

The chain is built from TRBV11-2 and TRBJ2-7, with TRBD2 as a possible D gene (7 bases). The CDR3 contains 14 residues. The germline V gene has CDR1 SGHAT and CDR2 FQNNGV. The ends were cut back, 1 base at V and 5 bases at J, with 12 bases in the middle. This CDR3 reads CASSLGSGGDEQYF. The CDR3 bases are TGTGCCAGCAGCTTAGGGTCGGGGGGCGACGAGCAGTACTTC.

CDR3 amino acids: CASSFGASGSEDTQYF. CDR3 nucleotide sequence: TGCGCCAGCAGCTTTGGGGCTAGCGGGAGTGAAGATACGCAGTATTTT. The gene calls are TRBV4-3 and TRBJ2-3; 10 bases are a match to TRBD2. The trim removed 5 bases at V and 5 bases at J, leaving 10 bases unmatched. Germline CDR1 reads LGHNA; CDR2 reads YSLEER. The CDR3 sequence is 16 residues long.

The rearrangement uses TRBV4-3 and TRBJ1-1; D call uncertain. Germline V gives CDR1 LGHNA, CDR2 YSLEER. This CDR3 contains 13 residues. The V end lost 0 bases, the J end lost 8 bases, and 10 bases lay between the germline ends. For the CDR3, the DNA is TGCGCCAGCAGCCAAGATAGAGGGCTCGAAGCTTTCTTT. Its translation: CASSQDRGLEAFF.

The sample holds a few counts of this clone. The chain recombines TRBV2 with TRBJ2-1; 9 bases fit TRBD2. The CDR3 runs 15 residues. In germline, CDR1 is SNHLY, CDR2 FYNNEI. V lost 7 bases, J lost 7 bases, and 11 bases stayed unmatched. The CDR3 region is CASKQEGTSLNEQFF. Written as DNA, the CDR3 is TGTGCCAGCAAGCAAGAGGGGACTAGCCTTAATGAGCAGTTCTTC.

V is TRBV9 and J is TRBJ1-1; D might be TRBD1 (5 bases). This CDR3 contains 14 residues. Germline lookup yields CDR1 SGDLS and CDR2 YYNGEE. V gave up 4 bases and J gave up 6 bases, with 16 bases separating them. The CDR3: CASSFVQEFAEAFF. Here the CDR3 DNA reads TGTGCCAGCAGCTTCGTACAGGAATTCGCTGAAGCTTTCTTT.

The chain is built from TRBV11-2 and TRBJ2-2; D is unresolved. Germline loops: CDR1 SGHAT, CDR2 FQNNGV. V was shortened by 1 base and J by 4 bases, with 10 bases between the two germline ends. There are 15 residues in the CDR3. CDR3 sequence reads: CASSLVGLLTGELFF. The CDR3 nucleotides read TGTGCCAGCAGCTTAGTCGGGTTGCTCACCGGGGAGCTGTTTTTT.

The J gene is TRBJ2-1, the V gene TRBV2; 7 positions match TRBD2. The V and J ends lost 9 bases and 4 bases, in that order; junction bases with no gene match: 9. Germline V gives CDR1 SNHLY, CDR2 FYNNEI. The CDR3 runs to 14 residues. CDR3 DNA: TGTGCCAGAGCGAGGGCTAGCGGATACAATGAGCAGTTCTTC. This codes for CARARASGYNEQFF.

This clone was seen just once. The rearrangement joins TRBV25-1 to TRBJ2-2; the D is unclear. This CDR3 is built from 12 residues. Germline values: CDR1 MGHDK, CDR2 SYGVNS. Trimming stripped 11 bases from V and 0 bases from J, with 7 bases between. The CDR3 loop is CALLTNTGELFF. CDR3 sequence (DNA): TGTGCCCTTCTTACGAACACCGGGGAGCTGTTTTTT. Full variable domain (rest looked up from reference TRBV25-1 and TRBJ2-2): EADIYQTPRYLVIGTGKKITLECSQTMGHDKMYWYQQDPGMELHLIHYSYGVNSTEKGDLSSESTVSRIRTEHFPLTLESARPSHTSQYLCALLTNTGELFFGEGSRLTVL.